This T cell receptor beta chain was identified in a study of T cell repertoires in cytomegalovirus infection. TCRdb itself ran the reads through MiXCR, one entry per CDR3 protein. The table has approximately 490,000 distinct CDR3 sequences, approximately 10% seen once; the top ten hold 10%. This clonotype was detected ten times or more. This CDR3 contains 17 residues. The J segment lost 5 bases and the V segment lost 2 bases, leaving 15 bases of the junction unmatched. Germline V gene data show CDR1 as MNHEY and CDR2 as SVGEGT. The TCR comes from a human donor in good health (CMV status not recorded). Some clones in this sample may be carry-over from other donors' samples. This chain joins TRBV6-2 or TRBV6-3 and TRBJ2-7; the match to TRBD1 covers 7 bases. The sample consisted of PBMCs. CDR3 DNA: TGTGCCAGCAGTTACCGCCAGGACAGGATTGGTGGAGACGAGCAGTACTTC. Translated, it gives CASSYRQDRIGGDEQYF.